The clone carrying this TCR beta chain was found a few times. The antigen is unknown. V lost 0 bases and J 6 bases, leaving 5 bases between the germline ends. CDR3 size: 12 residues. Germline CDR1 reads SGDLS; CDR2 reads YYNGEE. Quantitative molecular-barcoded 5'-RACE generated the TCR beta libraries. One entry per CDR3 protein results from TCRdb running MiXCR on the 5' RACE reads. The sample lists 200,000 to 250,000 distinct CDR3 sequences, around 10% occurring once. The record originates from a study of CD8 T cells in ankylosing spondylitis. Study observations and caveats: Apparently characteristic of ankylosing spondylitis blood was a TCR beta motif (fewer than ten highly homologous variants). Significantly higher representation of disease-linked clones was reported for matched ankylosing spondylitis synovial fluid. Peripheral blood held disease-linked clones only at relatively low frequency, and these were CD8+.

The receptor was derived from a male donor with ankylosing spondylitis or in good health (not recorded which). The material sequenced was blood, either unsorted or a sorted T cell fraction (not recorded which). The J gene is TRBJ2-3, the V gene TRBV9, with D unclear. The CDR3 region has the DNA TGTGCCAGCAGCGTAGGAAGGGATACGCAGTATTTT. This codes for CASSVGRDTQYF. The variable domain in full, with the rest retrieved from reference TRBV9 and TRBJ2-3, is DSGVTQTPKHLITATGQRVTLRCSPRSGDLSVYWYQQSLDQGLQFLIQYYNGEERAKGNILERFSAQQFPDLHSELNLSSLELGDSALYFCASSVGRDTQYFGPGTRLTVL.